The sequence of this T cell receptor (beta chain) was determined in a study of Ad26.COV2.S vaccination and SARS-CoV-2 variants. Regarding the study as a whole: The breadth of spike-specific CD8+ and CD4+ T cell responses after vaccination was reportedly substantial.

The treatment: about 20 received Ad26.COV2.S at low or high dose, single or two shots; roughly five received placebo; per-sample allocation not given. Material that was analyzed had been drawn on day 63 after the first vaccine or placebo injection. Germline-derived CDR1 and CDR2 are KGHDR and SFDVKD. The CDR3 extends over 14 amino acids. The V end lost 5 bases, the J end lost 4 bases, and 10 bases lay between the germline ends. Clones were sequenced by immunoSEQ multiplex PCR, and TCRdb holds only the in-frame ones, with some missing. The sample yields around 400,000 clones, approximately 91% seen once. Note on this clone: Its antigen is still unknown. The sample contains more than one DNA sequence encoding this CDR3.

This sample comprised peripheral blood, obtained in a trial of Ad26.COV2.S vaccine versus placebo. The TCR sequence derives from a person aged 18-60 years who received the Ad26.COV2.S COVID-19 vaccine or a placebo. The gene calls are TRBV24-1 and TRBJ2-2; the D is unclear. CDR3 in DNA: TGTGCCACCAGTGGAGGAGCGAGCACCGGGGAGCTGTTTTTT. Translated, it gives CATSGGASTGELFF.